The source of this T cell receptor (beta chain) is a study of T cells in Graves' hyperthyroidism and ophthalmopathy. Study summary: Specimen type is peripheral blood, collected at initial diagnosis prior to any treatment.

Germline values: CDR1 MNHNS, CDR2 SASEGT. Deletions cut 5 bases from V and 2 bases from J, with 13 bases between. The CDR3 covers 14 residues. Stable Graves' hyperthyroidism denoted no ophthalmopathy progression over 18 months. Each patient was aged 18 to 65 and had newly diagnosed hyperthyroidism of under 2 months' duration. Orbital computed tomography and thyroid ultrasound, together with serum TRAb and thyroxine and clinical symptoms, were used for diagnoses. Researchers amplified the TCR beta CDR3 regions from RNA transcripts. Carried out on the TCR CDR3, a first-round RT-PCR used the HTBI primer set. TCRdb itself ran the multiplex PCR reads through MiXCR, one entry per CDR3 protein. The sample consists of over 200,000 distinct CDR3 sequences, about 18% of them appearing once.

The sequence derives from a man between 40 and 49 years old with Graves' hyperthyroidism. The V call is TRBV6-1, the J call TRBJ2-7; unclear D gene. Sequenced input: blood. DNA for the CDR3: TGTGCCAGCAGTCCCGACGAATACCCCTACGAGCAGTACTTC. Encoded protein: CASSPDEYPYEQYF.